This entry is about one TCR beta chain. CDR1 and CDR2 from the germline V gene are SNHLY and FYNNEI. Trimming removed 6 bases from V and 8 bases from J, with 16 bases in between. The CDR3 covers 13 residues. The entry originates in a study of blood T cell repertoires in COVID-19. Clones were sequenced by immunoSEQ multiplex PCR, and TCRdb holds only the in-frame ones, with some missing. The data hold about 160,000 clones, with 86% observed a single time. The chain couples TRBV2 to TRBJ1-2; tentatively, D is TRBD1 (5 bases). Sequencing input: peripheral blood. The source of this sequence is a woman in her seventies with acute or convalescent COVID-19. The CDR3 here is CASSQQERGGYTF. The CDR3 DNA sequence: TGTGCCAGCAGCCAACAGGAACGTGGCGGCTACACCTTC. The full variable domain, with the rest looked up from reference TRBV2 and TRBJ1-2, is EPEVTQTPSHQVTQMGQEVILRCVPISNHLYFYWYRQILGQKVEFLVSFYNNEISEKSEIFDDQFSVERPDGSNFTLKIRSTKLEDSAMYFCASSQQERGGYTFGSGTRLTVV.